Each of the 16 T cell receptor beta chains below was sequenced from the same sample in a study of blood T cell repertoires in COVID-19. The method was immunoSEQ multiplex PCR; TCRdb's version includes in-frame clones alone and lacks a portion of them. The profile shows about 40,000 clones, roughly 87% of them singletons. Sequencing was carried out using peripheral blood. Receptors originate from a man aged 60 to 69 with acute or convalescent COVID-19.

V and J are TRBV7-2 and TRBJ2-5, with D tentatively TRBD1 (5 bases). CDR3 size: 16 residues. V lost 1 base and J 5 bases, leaving 17 bases between the germline ends. CDR1 is SGHTA and CDR2 is FQGNSA in the germline V gene. As DNA, the CDR3 is TGTGCCAGCAGCTTAGTTGGGGCTAGGGGTGGGGAGACCCAGTACTTC. The encoded protein is CASSLVGARGGETQYF.

The chain uses TRBV30 and TRBJ1-2; D ambiguous. The V end lost 4 bases, the J end lost 2 bases, and 17 bases lay between the germline ends. The CDR3 covers 15 residues. The germline V gene encodes CDR1 GTSNPN and CDR2 SVGIG (reference sequence). For the CDR3, the DNA is TGTGCCTGGATGCCACTGGGAGATTCCAACTATGGCTACACCTTC. It codes for CAWMPLGDSNYGYTF.

The chain is built from TRBV2 and TRBJ2-1; D remains ambiguous. Trimming took off 7 bases at V and 7 bases at J, with 8 bases between the two ends. This CDR3 is 11 amino acids long. Per the germline V gene, CDR1 is SNHLY and CDR2 is FYNNEI. The CDR3 DNA reads TGTGCCAGCAACCCCCGGAATGAGCAGTTCTTC. Its protein product is CASNPRNEQFF. The full variable domain, in which reference TRBV2 and TRBJ2-1 provide the parts outside the CDR3, is EPEVTQTPSHQVTQMGQEVILRCVPISNHLYFYWYRQILGQKVEFLVSFYNNEISEKSEIFDDQFSVERPDGSNFTLKIRSTKLEDSAMYFCASNPRNEQFFGPGTRLTVL.

V gene TRBV12-5 combines with J gene TRBJ2-2, with 8 bases that match TRBD2. V lost 7 bases and J lost 5; bases outside the gene matches: 12. The CDR3 is 16 residues long. Germline V gives CDR1 LGHNT, CDR2 FRNRAP. CDR3 in amino acids: CASAYSPGGRTGELFF. In nucleotides, the CDR3 is TGTGCTAGTGCCTATTCTCCGGGGGGGAGGACCGGGGAGCTGTTTTTT. The variable domain in full, with the rest retrieved from reference TRBV12-5 and TRBJ2-2, is DARVTQTPRHKVTEMGQEVTMRCQPILGHNTVFWYRQTMMQGLELLAYFRNRAPLDDSGMPKDRFSAEMPDATLATLKIQPSEPRDSAVYFCASAYSPGGRTGELFFGEGSRLTVL.

The chain employs TRBV11-1 and TRBJ1-5; the D is unclear. V lost 5 bases to trimming and J lost 2 bases, with 13 bases between them. The CDR3 consists of 15 residues. Germline V gives CDR1 SGHAT, CDR2 FQDESV (reference sequence). The CDR3: CASSKNGLGNQPQHF. CDR3 coding DNA: TGTGCCAGCAGCAAGAACGGACTGGGCAATCAGCCCCAGCATTTT.

The chain employs TRBV27 and TRBJ1-1; D gene uncertain. In germline, CDR1 is MNHEY, CDR2 SMNVEV (reference sequence). V was cut by 2 bases and J by 8 bases, with 12 bases left in between. The CDR3 loop spans 13 amino acids. The CDR3 is CASSLLDKREAFF. CDR3 in DNA: TGTGCCAGCAGTTTACTTGACAAAAGGGAAGCTTTCTTT.

V is TRBV6-6 and J is TRBJ1-2; D not resolved. Trimming cost V 7 bases and J 4 bases, with 13 bases left between them. This CDR3 has 13 amino acids. Per germline, CDR1 MNHNY and CDR2 SVGAGI (reference sequence). The CDR3 DNA sequence: TGTGCCAGCACCACCCCCCAAGCCTATGGCTACACCTTC. Translation gives CASTTPQAYGYTF.

The chain has TRBV7-9 and TRBJ2-1; D is perhaps TRBD1 (6 bases). Germline CDR1 SEHNR, CDR2 FQNEAQ (reference sequence). The ends were cut back, 3 bases at V and 8 bases at J, with 14 bases in the middle. The CDR3 loop spans 14 amino acids. DNA for the CDR3: TGTGCCAGCAGCTTGCGCTGGGGGCGGGATGAGCAGTTCTTC. Its translation is CASSLRWGRDEQFF.

The chain is built from TRBV4-1 and TRBJ2-5, with D perhaps TRBD2 (6 bases). Germline V CDR1 and CDR2: MGHRA, YSYEKL. CDR3 length equals 18 residues. Trimming pared 1 base from V and 2 bases from J, leaving 20 bases between. Written as DNA, the CDR3 is TGCGCCAGCAGCCAAGGCCTCCCGGGACTCCAGAGACAAGAGACCCAGTACTTC. It translates to CASSQGLPGLQRQETQYF.

The rearrangement links TRBV20-1 to TRBJ2-5; 10 nucleotides agree with TRBD1. Germline V gene sequence: CDR1 DFQATT, CDR2 SNEGSKA (reference sequence). The CDR3 is 14 residues long. V dropped 3 bases and J dropped 2; count of bases not matched to a gene: 3. CDR3 sequence (DNA): TGCAGTGCTAGTAGGGACAGGGGACAAGAGACCCAGTACTTC. Protein: CSASRDRGQETQYF.

The chain joins TRBV5-4 to TRBJ1-4; no definite D call. There are 14 residues in the CDR3. Per germline, CDR1 SGHNT and CDR2 YYREEE (reference sequence). The ends were cut back, 0 bases at V and 4 bases at J, with 7 bases in the middle. The CDR3 loop reads CASSLGQNNEKLFF. For the CDR3, the DNA is TGTGCCAGCAGCTTGGGGCAGAATAATGAAAAACTGTTTTTT.

This clone was detected a few times. The chain carries TRBV5-5 and TRBJ1-4; possibly TRBD1 for D (5 bases). Trimming stripped 0 bases from V and 2 bases from J, with 11 bases between. Looked up from germline, CDR1 is SGHKS and CDR2 is YYEKEE (reference sequence). The CDR3 has 16 residues. The chain's CDR3 is CASSLAGGGTNEKLFF. The CDR3 bases are TGTGCCAGCAGCTTGGCCGGCGGGGGGACTAATGAAAAACTGTTTTTT.

The chain employs TRBV5-4 and TRBJ2-2; D may be TRBD2 (5 bases). Trimming removed 4 bases from V and 0 bases from J, with 16 bases in between. Germline CDR1 reads SGHNT; CDR2 reads YYREEE (reference sequence). This CDR3 comprises 17 residues. The CDR3 region has the DNA TGTGCCAGCAGCCGTGACCTTCGGGGAGCGAACACCGGGGAGCTGTTTTTT. This gives the protein CASSRDLRGANTGELFF.

CDR3 residues: CSVEDNSYGYTF. CDR3 DNA sequence: TGCAGCGTTGAAGACAACAGCTATGGCTACACCTTC. The genes are TRBV29-1 and TRBJ1-2; D gene uncertain. V dropped 0 bases and J dropped 4 bases, with 6 bases sitting between them. From germline, CDR1 is SQVTM and CDR2 ANQGSEA. The CDR3 length is 12 residues.

The chain joins TRBV7-9 to TRBJ1-5; D not resolved. The CDR3 extends over 15 amino acids. CDR1 and CDR2 (germline): SEHNR, FQNEAQ (reference sequence). The V and J ends lost 2 bases and 0 bases respectively, with 8 bases between them. CDR3: CASSLTFGSNQPQHF. CDR3 sequence (DNA): TGTGCCAGCAGCTTAACTTTCGGTAGCAATCAGCCCCAGCATTTT.

This clone was observed a handful of times. The chain is built from TRBV6-2 or TRBV6-3 and TRBJ1-1, with D uncertain. This CDR3 is built from 18 residues. Germline values: CDR1 MNHEY, CDR2 SVGEGT. V lost 5 bases, J lost 1 base, and 23 bases lay in between. The CDR3 DNA is TGTGCCAGCAGTCTCCTAGCTCCCGAATACAGCGGGAACACTGAAGCTTTCTTT. The encoded protein is CASSLLAPEYSGNTEAFF.